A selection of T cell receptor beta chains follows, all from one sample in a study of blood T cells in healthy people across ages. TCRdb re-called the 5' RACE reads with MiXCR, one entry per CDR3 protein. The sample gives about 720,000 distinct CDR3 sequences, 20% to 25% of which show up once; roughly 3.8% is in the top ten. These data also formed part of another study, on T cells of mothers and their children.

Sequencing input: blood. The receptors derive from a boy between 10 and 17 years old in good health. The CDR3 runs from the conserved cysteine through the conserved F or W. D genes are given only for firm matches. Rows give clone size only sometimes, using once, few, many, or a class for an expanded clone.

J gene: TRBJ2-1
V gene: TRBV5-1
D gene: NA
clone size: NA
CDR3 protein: CASSLQGQGGNNEQFF
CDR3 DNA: TGCGCCAGCAGCTTGCAGGGTCAGGGTGGCAACAATGAGCAGTTCTTC

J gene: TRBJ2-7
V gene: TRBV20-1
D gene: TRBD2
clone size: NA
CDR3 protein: CSARDGFTSGPYEQYF
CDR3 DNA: TGCAGTGCTAGAGATGGATTTACTAGCGGACCCTACGAGCAGTACTTC

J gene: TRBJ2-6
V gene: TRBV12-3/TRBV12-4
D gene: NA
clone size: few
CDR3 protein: CASSPTGTGANVPTF
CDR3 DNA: TGTGCCAGCAGCCCCACAGGAACTGGGGCCAACGTCCCGACTTTC

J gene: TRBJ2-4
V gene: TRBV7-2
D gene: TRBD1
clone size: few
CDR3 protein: CASSLGGTGKNIQYF
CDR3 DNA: TGTGCCAGCAGCTTAGGAGGGACAGGCAAAAACATTCAGTACTTC

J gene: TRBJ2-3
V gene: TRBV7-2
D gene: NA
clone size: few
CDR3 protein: CASSLVAVEQYF
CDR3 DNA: TGTGCCAGCAGCTTAGTAGCGGTGGAGCAGTATTTT

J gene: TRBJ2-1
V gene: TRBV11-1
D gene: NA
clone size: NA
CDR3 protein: CASSTPGTKSYNEQFF
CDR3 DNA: TGTGCCAGCAGCACCCCCGGGACAAAATCCTACAATGAGCAGTTCTTC

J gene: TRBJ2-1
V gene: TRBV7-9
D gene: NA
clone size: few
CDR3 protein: CASSLTMGEQFF
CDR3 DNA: TGTGCCAGCAGCCTTACTATGGGTGAGCAGTTCTTC

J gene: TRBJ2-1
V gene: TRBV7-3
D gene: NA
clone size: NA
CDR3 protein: CASSLLDGNSYNEQFF
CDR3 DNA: TGTGCCAGCAGCCTCCTGGATGGGAACTCCTACAATGAGCAGTTCTTC

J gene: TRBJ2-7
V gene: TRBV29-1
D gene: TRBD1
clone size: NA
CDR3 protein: CSVETGTGPYEQYF
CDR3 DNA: TGCAGCGTGGAAACCGGGACAGGGCCCTACGAGCAGTACTTC

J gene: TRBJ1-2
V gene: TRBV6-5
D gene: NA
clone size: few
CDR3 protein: CASSYHQGGTSYGYTF
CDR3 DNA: TGTGCCAGCAGTTACCACCAAGGGGGGACGTCATATGGCTACACCTTC

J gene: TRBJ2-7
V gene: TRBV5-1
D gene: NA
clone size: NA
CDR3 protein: CASSISSGGEQYF
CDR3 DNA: TGCGCCAGCAGTATTTCCTCCGGGGGCGAGCAGTACTTC

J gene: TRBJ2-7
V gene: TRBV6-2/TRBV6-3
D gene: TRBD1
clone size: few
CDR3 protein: CASSKGGTGREQYF
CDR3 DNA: TGTGCCAGCAGTAAAGGAGGGACAGGGCGCGAGCAGTACTTC

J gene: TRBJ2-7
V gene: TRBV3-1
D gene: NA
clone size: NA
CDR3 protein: CASSQGPGSYEQYF
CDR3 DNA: TGTGCCAGCAGCCAAGGACCCGGTTCCTACGAGCAGTACTTC

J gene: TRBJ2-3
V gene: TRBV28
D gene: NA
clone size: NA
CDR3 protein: CASSSQGGTSTDTQYF
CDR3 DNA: TGTGCCAGCAGTTCCCAAGGCGGGACTAGCACAGATACGCAGTATTTT

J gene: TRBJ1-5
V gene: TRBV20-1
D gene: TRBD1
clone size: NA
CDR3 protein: CSARGTANRPQHF
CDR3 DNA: TGCAGTGCTAGGGGGACAGCGAATCGGCCCCAGCATTTT

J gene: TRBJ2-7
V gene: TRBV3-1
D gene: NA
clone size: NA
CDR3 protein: CASSQATAYEQYF
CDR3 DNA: TGTGCCAGCAGCCAAGCGACAGCCTACGAGCAGTACTTC

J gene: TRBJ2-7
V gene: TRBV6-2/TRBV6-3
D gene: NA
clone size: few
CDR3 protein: CASSYHIREITYEQYF
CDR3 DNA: TGTGCCAGCAGTTACCACATACGAGAGATAACCTACGAGCAGTACTTC

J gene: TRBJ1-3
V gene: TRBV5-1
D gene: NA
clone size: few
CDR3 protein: CASSTDGTSGNTIYF
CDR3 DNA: TGCGCCAGCAGCACGGACGGGACTTCTGGAAACACCATATATTTT

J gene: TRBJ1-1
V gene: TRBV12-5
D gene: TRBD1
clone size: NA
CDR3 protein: CASGSDREDTEAFF
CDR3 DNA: TGTGCTAGTGGTTCTGACAGGGAGGACACTGAAGCTTTCTTT

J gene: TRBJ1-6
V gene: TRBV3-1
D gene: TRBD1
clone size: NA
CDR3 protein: CASSQGRGRNSPFHF
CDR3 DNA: TGTGCCAGCAGCCAAGGCAGGGGGCGTAATTCACCCTTCCACTTT

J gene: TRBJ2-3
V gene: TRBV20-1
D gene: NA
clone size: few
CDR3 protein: CSARDTQRPTDTQYF
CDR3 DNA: TGCAGTGCTAGGGACACCCAGCGACCCACAGATACGCAGTATTTT

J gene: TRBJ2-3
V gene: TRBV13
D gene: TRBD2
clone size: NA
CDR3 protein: CASSPQLLAGGTSTQYF
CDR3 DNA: TGTGCCAGCAGCCCGCAACTGCTAGCGGGGGGCACCAGTACGCAGTATTTT

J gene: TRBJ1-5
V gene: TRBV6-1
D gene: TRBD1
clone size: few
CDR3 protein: CASRDREDQPQHF
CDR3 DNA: TGTGCCAGCAGGGACAGGGAAGATCAGCCCCAGCATTTT

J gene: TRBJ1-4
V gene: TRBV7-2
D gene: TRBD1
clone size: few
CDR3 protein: CASSSDLRTGEGEKLFF
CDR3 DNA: TGTGCCAGCAGCTCCGACTTAAGGACAGGGGAGGGCGAAAAACTGTTTTTT

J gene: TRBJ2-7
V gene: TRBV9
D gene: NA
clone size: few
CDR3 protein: CASSVAADPSYEQYF
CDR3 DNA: TGTGCCAGCAGCGTAGCAGCCGATCCGTCCTACGAGCAGTACTTC

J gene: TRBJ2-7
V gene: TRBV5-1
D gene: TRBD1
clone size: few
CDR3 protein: CASSTGQGEQYF
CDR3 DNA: TGCGCCAGCAGCACCGGACAGGGCGAGCAGTACTTC

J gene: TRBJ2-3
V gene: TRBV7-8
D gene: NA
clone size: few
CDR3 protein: CASSLSGQSDTQYF
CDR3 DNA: TGTGCCAGCAGCCTATCAGGACAGTCAGATACGCAGTATTTT

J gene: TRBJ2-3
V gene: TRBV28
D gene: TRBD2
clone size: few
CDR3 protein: CASNSGRTQYF
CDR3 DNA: TGTGCCAGCAACAGCGGGAGGACGCAGTATTTT

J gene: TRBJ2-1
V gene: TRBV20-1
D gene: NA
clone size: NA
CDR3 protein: CSALDGNREQFF
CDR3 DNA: TGCAGTGCTTTAGACGGGAACAGAGAGCAGTTCTTC

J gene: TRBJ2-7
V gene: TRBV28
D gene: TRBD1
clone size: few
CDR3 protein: CASTLMGQGDKEAQYF
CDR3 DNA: TGTGCCAGCACCCTTATGGGACAGGGGGATAAAGAGGCCCAGTACTTC

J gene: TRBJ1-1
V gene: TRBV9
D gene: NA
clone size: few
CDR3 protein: CASSTLAAGRGNTEAFF
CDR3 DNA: TGTGCCAGCAGCACCCTCGCGGCGGGGAGAGGGAACACTGAAGCTTTCTTT

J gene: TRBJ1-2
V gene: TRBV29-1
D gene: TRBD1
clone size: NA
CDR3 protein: CSAGDSGYGYTF
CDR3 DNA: TGCAGCGCCGGGGACAGTGGGTATGGCTACACCTTC

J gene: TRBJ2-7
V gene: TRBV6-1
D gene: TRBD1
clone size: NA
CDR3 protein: CASSEAWTGKEQYF
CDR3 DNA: TGTGCCAGCAGTGAAGCGTGGACAGGGAAAGAGCAGTACTTC